The T cell receptor beta chain under discussion was sequenced for a study of PD-1 blockade in classical Hodgkin lymphoma. Study background: On a schedule of every 2 weeks, patients received nivolumab 3 mg/kg intravenously. General study findings and limits: When set against healthy donors, newly diagnosed patients were reported to show lower baseline TCR diversity. By C4D1, CD4+ diversity increased significantly, especially in complete responders.

Profiled with immunoSEQ multiplex PCR; TCRdb holds only in-frame clones, not every one. Of 110,000 or so clones listed, 80% to 90% are singletons. Between the trimmed V and J ends, which lost 1 base and 1 base, there was a span of 20 bases. Germline V gene sequence: CDR1 MGHRA, CDR2 YSYEKL. This CDR3 is 18 amino acids long. Relapses following autologous stem cell transplantation were seen in all patients, with brentuximab vedotin exposure varying. Patients reached a best response of complete response, partial response or progressive disease. This clone was recorded only once. Its antigen is not known. The chain carries TRBV4-1 and TRBJ2-7, with a weak D call TRBD1 (5 bases). The origin of this receptor is a human donor with classical Hodgkin lymphoma. The sequencing here drew on peripheral blood mononuclear cells (PBMCs), taken before the second cycle of nivolumab. CDR3 region: CASSQVGVPYGQSYEQYF. CDR3 sequence (DNA): TGCGCCAGCAGCCAAGTAGGGGTCCCATATGGGCAGTCCTACGAGCAGTACTTC.